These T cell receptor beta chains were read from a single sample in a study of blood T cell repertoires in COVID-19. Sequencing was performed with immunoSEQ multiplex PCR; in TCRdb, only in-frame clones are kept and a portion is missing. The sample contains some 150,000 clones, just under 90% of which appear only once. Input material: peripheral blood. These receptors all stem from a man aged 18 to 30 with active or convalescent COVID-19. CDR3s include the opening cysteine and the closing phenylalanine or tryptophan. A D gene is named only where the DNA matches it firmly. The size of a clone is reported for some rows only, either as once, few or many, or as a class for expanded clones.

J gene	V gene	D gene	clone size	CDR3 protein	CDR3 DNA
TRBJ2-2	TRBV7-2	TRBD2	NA	CASSRDPVAGLNTGELFF	TGTGCCAGCAGCAGAGACCCCGTAGCGGGACTTAACACCGGGGAGCTGTTTTTT
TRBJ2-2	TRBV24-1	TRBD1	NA	CATSGTDRDTGELFF	TGTGCCACCAGTGGTACGGACAGGGACACCGGGGAGCTGTTTTTT
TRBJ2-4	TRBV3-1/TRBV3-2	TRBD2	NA	CASRHGEGPKNIQYF	TGTGCCAGCAGGCACGGGGAGGGGCCCAAAAACATTCAGTACTTC
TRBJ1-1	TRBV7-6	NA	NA	CASSLFSGQRPNTEAFF	TGTGCCAGCAGTTTGTTCTCCGGCCAGCGGCCGAACACTGAAGCTTTCTTT
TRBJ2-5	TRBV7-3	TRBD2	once	CASSRGGIQETQYF	TGTGCCAGCAGCCGCGGGGGAATCCAAGAGACCCAGTACTTC
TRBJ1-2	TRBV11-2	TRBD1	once	CASSSTGAAGYTF	TGTGCCAGCAGCTCTACAGGGGCCGCTGGCTACACCTTC
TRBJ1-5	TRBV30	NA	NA	CAWSRLSNQPQHF	TGTGCCTGGAGTAGACTCAGCAATCAGCCCCAGCATTTT
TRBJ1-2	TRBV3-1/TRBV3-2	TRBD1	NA	CASSQDYSGGSGGYTF	TGTGCCAGCAGCCAAGATTACTCAGGGGGTTCTGGCGGCTACACCTTC
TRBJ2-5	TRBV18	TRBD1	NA	CASSPRSRDREQETQYF	TGTGCCAGCTCACCTCGATCCCGGGACAGGGAGCAAGAGACCCAGTACTTC
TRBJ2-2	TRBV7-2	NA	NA	CASSAGQWSGELFF	TGTGCCAGCAGCGCGGGACAGTGGTCCGGGGAGCTGTTTTTT
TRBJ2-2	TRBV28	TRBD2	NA	CASSSLAGGPSGELFF	TGTGCCAGCAGTTCTCTAGCGGGGGGGCCTTCCGGGGAGCTGTTTTTT
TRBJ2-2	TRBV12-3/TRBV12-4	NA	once	CASSLVRTGELFF	TGTGCCAGCAGTTTGGTCAGAACCGGGGAGCTGTTTTTT
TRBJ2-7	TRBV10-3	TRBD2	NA	CAISPVAGGPSSYEQYF	TGTGCCATCAGTCCGGTAGCGGGAGGGCCAAGCTCCTACGAGCAGTACTTC
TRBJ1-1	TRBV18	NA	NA	CASSPPGRATEAFF	TGTGCCAGCTCACCACCCGGCAGGGCCACTGAAGCTTTCTTT
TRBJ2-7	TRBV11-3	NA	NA	CASSPRDNSYEQYF	TGTGCCAGCAGCCCCCGGGACAACTCCTACGAGCAGTACTTC
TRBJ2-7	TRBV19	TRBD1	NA	CATRRQGTYEQYF	TGTGCCACCCGGAGACAGGGGACCTACGAGCAGTACTTC
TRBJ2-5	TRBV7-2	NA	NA	CASSLSLGETQYF	TGTGCCAGCAGCTTATCCCTCGGGGAGACCCAGTACTTC
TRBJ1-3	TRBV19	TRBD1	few	CASIEDRVRPGNTIYF	TGTGCCAGTATCGAAGACAGGGTCCGGCCCGGAAACACCATATATTTT
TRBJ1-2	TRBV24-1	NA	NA	CATSDQQGIYGYTF	TGTGCCACCAGTGACCAACAGGGAATCTATGGCTACACCTTC
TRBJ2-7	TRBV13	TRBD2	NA	CASSSRLAGVVYEQYF	TGTGCCAGCAGCTCCCGACTAGCGGGAGTTGTGTACGAGCAGTACTTC
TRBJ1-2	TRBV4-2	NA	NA	CASRGGDKAYYGYTF	TGTGCCAGCAGGGGGGGAGACAAGGCCTACTATGGCTACACCTTC
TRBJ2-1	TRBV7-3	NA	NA	CASSLGGTGYNEQFF	TGTGCCAGCAGCTTAGGCGGGACGGGTTACAATGAGCAGTTCTTC
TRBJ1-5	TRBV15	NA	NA	CATSRDPNQPQHF	TGTGCCACCAGCAGAGACCCGAATCAGCCCCAGCATTTT
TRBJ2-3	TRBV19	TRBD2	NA	CASSGGGTDTQYF	TGTGCCAGTAGCGGGGGGGGCACAGATACGCAGTATTTT
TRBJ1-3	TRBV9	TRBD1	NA	CASSVTGTGGNTIYF	TGTGCCAGCAGCGTTACCGGGACAGGGGGAAACACCATATATTTT
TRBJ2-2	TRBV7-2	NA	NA	CASSLDWDTGELFF	TGTGCCAGCAGCCTGGACTGGGACACCGGGGAGCTGTTTTTT
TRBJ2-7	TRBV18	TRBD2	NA	CASSPTPGLAGGGEQYF	TGTGCCAGCTCACCAACCCCGGGACTAGCGGGAGGTGGCGAGCAGTACTTC
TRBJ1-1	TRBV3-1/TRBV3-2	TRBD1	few	CASSQGDRGLTPNAEAFF	TGTGCCAGCAGCCAAGGCGACAGGGGGCTTACTCCGAACGCTGAAGCTTTCTTT
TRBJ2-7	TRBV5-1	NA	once	CASSLDPSTYEQYF	TGCGCCAGCAGCTTGGATCCTAGTACCTACGAGCAGTACTTC
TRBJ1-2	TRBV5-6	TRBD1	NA	CASSRDSYGYTF	TGTGCCAGCAGCCGGGACAGCTATGGCTACACCTTC
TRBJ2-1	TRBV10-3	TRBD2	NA	CAISEFGTSGNEQFF	TGTGCCATCAGTGAGTTTGGAACTAGCGGGAATGAGCAGTTCTTC
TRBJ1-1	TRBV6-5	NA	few	CASSPYQGAFF	TGTGCCAGCTCGCCTTACCAGGGAGCTTTCTTT
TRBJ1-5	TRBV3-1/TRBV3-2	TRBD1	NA	CASSQDWTGNQPQHF	TGTGCCAGCAGCCAGGATTGGACAGGGAATCAGCCCCAGCATTTT
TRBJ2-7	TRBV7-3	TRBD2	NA	CASSHPGTSGTGEQYF	TGTGCCAGCAGTCATCCCGGGACTAGCGGGACTGGCGAGCAGTACTTC
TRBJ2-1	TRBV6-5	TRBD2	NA	CASSYRLAESNEQFF	TGTGCCAGCAGTTACCGGCTAGCGGAATCTAATGAGCAGTTCTTC
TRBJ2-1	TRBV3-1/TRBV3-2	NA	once	CASSQESSAYNEQFF	TGTGCCAGCAGCCAAGAGTCTAGCGCTTACAATGAGCAGTTCTTC
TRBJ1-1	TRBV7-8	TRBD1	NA	CASRLSGGTEAFF	TGTGCCAGCAGGTTATCAGGGGGCACTGAAGCTTTCTTT
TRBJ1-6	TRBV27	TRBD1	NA	CASRWTGGHSPLHF	TGTGCCAGCAGATGGACAGGGGGGCATTCACCCCTCCACTTT
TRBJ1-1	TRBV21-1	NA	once	CASSKLDRGREGTEAFF	TGTGCCAGCAGCAAATTAGACAGGGGGCGCGAGGGCACTGAAGCTTTCTTT
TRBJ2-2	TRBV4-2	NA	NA	CASSQDSGSLTGELFF	TGTGCCAGCAGCCAAGATTCCGGGTCTCTCACCGGGGAGCTGTTTTTT
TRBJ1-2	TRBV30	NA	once	CAWSSGEDYGYTF	TGTGCCTGGAGTTCGGGGGAGGACTATGGCTACACCTTC
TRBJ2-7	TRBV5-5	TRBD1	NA	CASSLGQGAYEQYF	TGTGCCAGCAGCTTGGGACAGGGAGCCTACGAGCAGTACTTC
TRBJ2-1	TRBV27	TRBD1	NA	CASSSGQGKSYNEQFF	TGTGCCAGCAGTTCAGGACAGGGTAAATCCTACAATGAGCAGTTCTTC
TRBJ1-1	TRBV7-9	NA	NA	CASSLAPGRPEAFF	TGTGCCAGCAGCTTAGCCCCAGGTCGGCCTGAAGCTTTCTTT
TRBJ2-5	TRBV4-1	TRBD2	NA	CASSHKSSGGDQETQYF	TGCGCCAGCAGCCACAAGTCTAGCGGGGGCGATCAAGAGACCCAGTACTTC
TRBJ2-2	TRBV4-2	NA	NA	CASSQEIRAGELFF	TGTGCCAGCAGCCAAGAGATCAGGGCCGGGGAGCTGTTTTTT
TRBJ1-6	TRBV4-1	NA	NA	CASSQGRTGISPLHF	TGCGCCAGCAGCCAAGGAAGGACCGGGATTTCACCCCTCCACTTT